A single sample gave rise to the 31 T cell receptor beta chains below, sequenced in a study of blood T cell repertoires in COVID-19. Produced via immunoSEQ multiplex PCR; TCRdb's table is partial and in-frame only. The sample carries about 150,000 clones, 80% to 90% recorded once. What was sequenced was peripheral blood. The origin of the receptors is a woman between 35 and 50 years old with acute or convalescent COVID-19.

The CDR3 DNA follows: TGTGCCAGTCGGACAGGGAATGGCTACACCTTC. It translates to CASRTGNGYTF. The chain carries TRBV19 and TRBJ1-2; 8 bases are a match to TRBD1. This CDR3 is built from 11 residues. The V gene end was trimmed by 8 bases and the J gene end by 6 bases; junction bases not matched to a gene: 2. Germline CDR1 and CDR2: LNHDA and SQIVND (reference sequence).

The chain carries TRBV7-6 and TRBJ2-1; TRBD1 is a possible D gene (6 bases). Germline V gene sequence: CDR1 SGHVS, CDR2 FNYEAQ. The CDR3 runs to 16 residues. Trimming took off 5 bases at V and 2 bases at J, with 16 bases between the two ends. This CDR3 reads CASSPAPTGTYNEQFF. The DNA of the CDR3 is TGTGCCAGCAGCCCCGCCCCGACAGGAACCTACAATGAGCAGTTCTTC. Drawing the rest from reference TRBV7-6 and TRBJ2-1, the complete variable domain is GAGVSQSPRYKVTKRGQDVALRCDPISGHVSLYWYRQALGQGPEFLTYFNYEAQQDKSGLPNDRFSAERPEGSISTLTIQRTEQRDSAMYRCASSPAPTGTYNEQFFGPGTRLTVL.

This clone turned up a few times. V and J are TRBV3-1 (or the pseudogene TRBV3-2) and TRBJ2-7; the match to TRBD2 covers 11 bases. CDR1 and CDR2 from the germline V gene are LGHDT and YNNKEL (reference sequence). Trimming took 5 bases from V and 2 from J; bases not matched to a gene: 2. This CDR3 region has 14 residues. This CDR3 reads CASSEGLAAYEQYF. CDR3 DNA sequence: TGTGCCAGCAGCGAGGGACTAGCGGCCTACGAGCAGTACTTC.

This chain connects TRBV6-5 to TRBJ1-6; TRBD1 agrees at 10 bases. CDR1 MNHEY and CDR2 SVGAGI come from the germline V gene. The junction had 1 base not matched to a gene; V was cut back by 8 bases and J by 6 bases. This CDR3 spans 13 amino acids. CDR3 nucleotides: TGTGCCAGCGGGACAGGGGCTAATTCACCCCTCCACTTT. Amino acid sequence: CASGTGANSPLHF.

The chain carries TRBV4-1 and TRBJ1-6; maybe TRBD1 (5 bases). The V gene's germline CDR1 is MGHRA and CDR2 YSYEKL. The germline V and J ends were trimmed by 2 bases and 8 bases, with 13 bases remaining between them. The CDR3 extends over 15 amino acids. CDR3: CASSQPLGRDSPLHF. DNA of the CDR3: TGCGCCAGCAGCCAACCCCTGGGCAGGGATTCACCCCTCCACTTT.

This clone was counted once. The CDR3 reads CASGLSAGGLLYSYEQYF. Written as DNA, the CDR3 is TGTGCTAGTGGTTTGTCGGCGGGCGGCCTCCTGTATTCCTACGAGCAGTACTTC. The chain carries TRBV12-5 and TRBJ2-7; D perhaps matches TRBD2 (5 bases). The length of the CDR3 is 18 residues. Germline values: CDR1 LGHNT, CDR2 FRNRAP. V dropped 2 bases and J dropped 1 base, with 21 bases sitting between them.

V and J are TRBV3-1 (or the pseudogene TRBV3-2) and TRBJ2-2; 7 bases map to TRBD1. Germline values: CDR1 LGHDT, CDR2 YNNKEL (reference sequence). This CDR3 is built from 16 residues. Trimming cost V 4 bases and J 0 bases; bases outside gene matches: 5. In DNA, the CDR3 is TGTGCCAGCAGCCGAAGGACAGGAGCGAACACCGGGGAGCTGTTTTTT. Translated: CASSRRTGANTGELFF.

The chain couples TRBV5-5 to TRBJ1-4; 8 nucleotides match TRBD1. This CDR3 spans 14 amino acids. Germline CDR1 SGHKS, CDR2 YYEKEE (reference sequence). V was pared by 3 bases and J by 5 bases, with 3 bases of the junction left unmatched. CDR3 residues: CASSWTGRNEKLFF. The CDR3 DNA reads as TGTGCCAGCAGCTGGACAGGGAGAAATGAAAAACTGTTTTTT. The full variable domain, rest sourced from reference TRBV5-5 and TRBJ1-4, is DAGVTQSPTHLIKTRGQQVTLRCSPISGHKSVSWYQQVLGQGPQFIFQYYEKEERGRGNFPDRFSARQFPNYSSELNVNALLLGDSALYLCASSWTGRNEKLFFGSGTQLSVL.

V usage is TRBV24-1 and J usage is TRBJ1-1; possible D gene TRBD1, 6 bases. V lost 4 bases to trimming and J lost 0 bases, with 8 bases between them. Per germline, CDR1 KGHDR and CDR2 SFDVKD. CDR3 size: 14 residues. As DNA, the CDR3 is TGTGCCACCAGTGAGACAGGCTTGAACACTGAAGCTTTCTTT. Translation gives CATSETGLNTEAFF.

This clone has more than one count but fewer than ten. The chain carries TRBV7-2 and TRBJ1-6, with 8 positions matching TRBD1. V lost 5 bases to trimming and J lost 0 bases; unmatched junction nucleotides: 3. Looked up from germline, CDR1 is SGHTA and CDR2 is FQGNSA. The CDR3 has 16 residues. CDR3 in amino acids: CASSKGTGSYNSPLHF. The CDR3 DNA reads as TGTGCCAGCAGCAAAGGGACAGGCTCCTATAATTCACCCCTCCACTTT.

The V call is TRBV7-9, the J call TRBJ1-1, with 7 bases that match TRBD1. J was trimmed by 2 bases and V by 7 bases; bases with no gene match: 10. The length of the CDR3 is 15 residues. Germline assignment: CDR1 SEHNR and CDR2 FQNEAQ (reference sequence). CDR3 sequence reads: CASNPGGTPNTEAFF. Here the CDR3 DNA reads TGTGCCAGCAACCCAGGGGGGACACCAAACACTGAAGCTTTCTTT.

The CDR3 region has the DNA TGCGCCAGCAGTGCCGGACAGTACACTGAAGCTTTCTTT. It encodes CASSAGQYTEAFF. This chain connects TRBV10-1 to TRBJ1-1, with D perhaps matching TRBD1 (6 bases). Germline loops: CDR1 WNHNN, CDR2 SYGVQD (reference sequence). CDR3 length: 13 residues. Trimming shortened V by 4 bases and J by 3 bases, and 9 bases separated the two germline ends.

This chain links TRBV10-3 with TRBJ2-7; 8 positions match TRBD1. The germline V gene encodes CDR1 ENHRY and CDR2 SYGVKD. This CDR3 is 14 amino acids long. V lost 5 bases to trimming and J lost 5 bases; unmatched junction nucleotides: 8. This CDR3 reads CAISTQGAQDEQYF. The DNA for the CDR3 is TGTGCCATCAGTACCCAGGGGGCGCAGGACGAGCAGTACTTC.

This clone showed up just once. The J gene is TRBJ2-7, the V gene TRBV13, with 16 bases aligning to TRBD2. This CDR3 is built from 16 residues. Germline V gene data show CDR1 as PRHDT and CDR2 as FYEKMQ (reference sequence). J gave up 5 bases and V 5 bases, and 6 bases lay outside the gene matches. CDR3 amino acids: CASSKGLAGGSHEQYF. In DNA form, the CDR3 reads TGTGCCAGCAGCAAGGGACTAGCGGGGGGGAGCCACGAGCAGTACTTC.

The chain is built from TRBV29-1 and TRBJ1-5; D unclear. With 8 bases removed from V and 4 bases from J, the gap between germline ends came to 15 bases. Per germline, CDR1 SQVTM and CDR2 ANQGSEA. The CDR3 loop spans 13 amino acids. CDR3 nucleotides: TGCAGCTTCATGGAGGCCCCTAATCAGCCCCAGCATTTT. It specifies CSFMEAPNQPQHF.

CDR3 in amino acids: CASSLRGQGVNSPLHF. CDR3 nucleotides: TGTGCCAGCAGCTTAAGGGGACAGGGGGTTAATTCACCCCTCCACTTT. The V gene is TRBV7-9, the J gene TRBJ1-6; 11 bases match TRBD1. The length of the CDR3 is 16 residues. From germline, CDR1 is SEHNR and CDR2 FQNEAQ (reference sequence). V was pared by 2 bases and J by 6 bases, with 3 bases of the junction left unmatched.

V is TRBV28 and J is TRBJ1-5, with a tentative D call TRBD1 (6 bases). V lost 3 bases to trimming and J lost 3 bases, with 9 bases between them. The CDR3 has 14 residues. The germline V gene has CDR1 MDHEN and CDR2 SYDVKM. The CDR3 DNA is TGTGCCAGCAGTTTGCGACAGGTCAATCAGCCCCAGCATTTT. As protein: CASSLRQVNQPQHF.

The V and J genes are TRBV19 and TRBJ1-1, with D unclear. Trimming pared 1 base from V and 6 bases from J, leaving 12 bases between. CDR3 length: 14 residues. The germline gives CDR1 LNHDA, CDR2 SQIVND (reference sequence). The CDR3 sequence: CASSIAGGHPEAFF. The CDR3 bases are TGTGCCAGTAGTATAGCCGGCGGTCATCCTGAAGCTTTCTTT.

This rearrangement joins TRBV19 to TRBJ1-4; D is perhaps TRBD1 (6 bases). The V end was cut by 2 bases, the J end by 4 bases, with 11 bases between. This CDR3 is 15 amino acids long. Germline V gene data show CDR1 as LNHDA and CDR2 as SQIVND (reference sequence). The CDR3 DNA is TGTGCCAGTAGTATAATTTGGACAGATAATGAAAAACTGTTTTTT. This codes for CASSIIWTDNEKLFF.

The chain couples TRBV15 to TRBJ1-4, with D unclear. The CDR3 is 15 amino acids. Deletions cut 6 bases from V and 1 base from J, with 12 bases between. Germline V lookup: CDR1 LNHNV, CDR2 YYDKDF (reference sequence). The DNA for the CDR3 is TGTGCCACCAGACCTAAGAGGGAAACTAATGAAAAACTGTTTTTT. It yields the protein CATRPKRETNEKLFF. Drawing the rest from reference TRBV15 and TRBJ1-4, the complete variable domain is DAMVIQNPRYQVTQFGKPVTLSCSQTLNHNVMYWYQQKSSQAPKLLFHYYDKDFNNEADTPDNFQSRRPNTSFCFLDIRSPGLGDTAMYLCATRPKRETNEKLFFGSGTQLSVL.

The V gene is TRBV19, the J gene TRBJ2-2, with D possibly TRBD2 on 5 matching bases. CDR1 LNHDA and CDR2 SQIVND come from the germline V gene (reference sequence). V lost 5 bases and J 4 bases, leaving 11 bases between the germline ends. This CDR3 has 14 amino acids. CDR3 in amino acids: CASSPGLLTGELFF. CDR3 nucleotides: TGTGCCAGTAGTCCAGGACTCCTCACCGGGGAGCTGTTTTTT.

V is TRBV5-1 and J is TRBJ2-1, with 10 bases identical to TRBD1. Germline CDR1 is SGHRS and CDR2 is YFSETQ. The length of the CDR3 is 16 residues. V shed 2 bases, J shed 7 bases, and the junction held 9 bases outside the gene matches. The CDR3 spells CASSLSGQGSLNEQFF. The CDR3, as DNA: TGCGCCAGCAGCTTATCGGGACAGGGGTCACTTAATGAGCAGTTCTTC.

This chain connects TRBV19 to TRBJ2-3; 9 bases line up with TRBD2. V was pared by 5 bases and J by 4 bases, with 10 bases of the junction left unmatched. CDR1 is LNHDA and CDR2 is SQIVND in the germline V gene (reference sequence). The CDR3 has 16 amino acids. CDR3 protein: CASSESAGGPADTQYF. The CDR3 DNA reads TGTGCCAGTAGTGAGTCAGCGGGGGGACCGGCAGATACGCAGTATTTT.

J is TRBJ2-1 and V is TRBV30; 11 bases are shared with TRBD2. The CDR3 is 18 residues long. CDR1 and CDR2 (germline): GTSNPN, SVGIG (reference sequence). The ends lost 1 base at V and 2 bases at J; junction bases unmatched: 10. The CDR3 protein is CAWSEGHLAGGPYNEQFF. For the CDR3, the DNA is TGTGCCTGGAGTGAAGGGCATTTAGCGGGGGGGCCCTACAATGAGCAGTTCTTC.

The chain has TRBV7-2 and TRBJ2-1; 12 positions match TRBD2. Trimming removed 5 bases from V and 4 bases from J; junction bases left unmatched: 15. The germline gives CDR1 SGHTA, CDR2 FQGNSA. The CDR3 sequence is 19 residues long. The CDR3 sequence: CASSTSGGLNRTRYNEQFF. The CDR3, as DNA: TGTGCCAGCAGCACTAGCGGGGGGCTAAATAGGACTCGATACAATGAGCAGTTCTTC. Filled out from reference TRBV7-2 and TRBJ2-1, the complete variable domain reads GAGVSQSPSNKVTEKGKDVELRCDPISGHTALYWYRQSLGQGLEFLIYFQGNSAPDKSGLPSDRFSAERTGGSVSTLTIQRTQQEDSAVYLCASSTSGGLNRTRYNEQFFGPGTRLTVL.

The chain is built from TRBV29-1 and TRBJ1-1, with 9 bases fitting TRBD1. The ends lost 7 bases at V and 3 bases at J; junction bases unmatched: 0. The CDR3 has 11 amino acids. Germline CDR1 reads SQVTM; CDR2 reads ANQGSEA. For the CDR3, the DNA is TGCAGCGGGGACAGGGACACTGAAGCTTTCTTT. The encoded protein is CSGDRDTEAFF.

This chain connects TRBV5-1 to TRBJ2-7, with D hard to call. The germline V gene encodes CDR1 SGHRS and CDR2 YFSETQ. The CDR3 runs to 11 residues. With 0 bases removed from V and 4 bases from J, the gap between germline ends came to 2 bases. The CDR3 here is CASSLAYEQYF. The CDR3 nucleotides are TGCGCCAGCAGCTTGGCGTACGAGCAGTACTTC. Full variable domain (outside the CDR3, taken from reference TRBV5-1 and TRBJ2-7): KAGVTQTPRYLIKTRGQQVTLSCSPISGHRSVSWYQQTPGQGLQFLFEYFSETQRNKGNFPGRFSGRQFSNSRSEMNVSTLELGDSALYLCASSLAYEQYFGPGTRLTVT.

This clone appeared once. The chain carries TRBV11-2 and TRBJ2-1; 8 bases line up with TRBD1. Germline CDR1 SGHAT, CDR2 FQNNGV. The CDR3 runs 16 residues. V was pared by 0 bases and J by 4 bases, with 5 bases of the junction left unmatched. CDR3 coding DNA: TGTGCCAGCAGCTTAGAGGACAGGGCGAAGTACAATGAGCAGTTCTTC. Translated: CASSLEDRAKYNEQFF.

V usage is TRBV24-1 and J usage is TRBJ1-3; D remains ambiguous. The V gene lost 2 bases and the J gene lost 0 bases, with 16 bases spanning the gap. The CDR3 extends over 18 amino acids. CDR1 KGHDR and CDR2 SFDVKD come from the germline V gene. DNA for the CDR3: TGTGCCACCAGTGATTCTTATCCGGAGGGAAGCTCTGGAAACACCATATATTTT. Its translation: CATSDSYPEGSSGNTIYF.

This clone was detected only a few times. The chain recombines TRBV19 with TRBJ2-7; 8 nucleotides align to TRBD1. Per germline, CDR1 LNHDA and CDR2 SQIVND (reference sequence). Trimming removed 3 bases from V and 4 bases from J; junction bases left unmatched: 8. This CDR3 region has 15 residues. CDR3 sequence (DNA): TGTGCCAGTAGTATTGGCAGGGGGCCCAGTTACGAGCAGTACTTC. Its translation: CASSIGRGPSYEQYF.

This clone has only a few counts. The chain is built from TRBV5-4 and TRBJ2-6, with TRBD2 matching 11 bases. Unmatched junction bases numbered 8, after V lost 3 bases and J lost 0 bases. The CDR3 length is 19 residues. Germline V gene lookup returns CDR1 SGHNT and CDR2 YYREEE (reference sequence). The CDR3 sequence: CASSSRLAGRNSGANVLTF. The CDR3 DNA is TGTGCCAGCAGCTCTCGACTAGCGGGGCGAAACTCTGGGGCCAACGTCCTGACTTTC.